The subject of this entry is one T cell receptor beta chain. This record comes from a study of cytomegalovirus exposure and HLA in healthy donors. PCR primers comprised 60 Vbeta and 13 Jbeta primers. Methods used by the authors: Per a later analysis, the number of unique TCR beta chains was approximately 80 million, of which around 10 million were shared. Generated by immunoSEQ multiplex PCR, the TCRdb table keeps only in-frame clones and is missing some. Clonal size and the V and J genes are those of that table, whereas D and trimming came from the DNA. The table has approximately 100,000 clones, 60% to 85% seen once. Material: PBMCs. This TCR came from a woman aged 40 to 50 in good health and CMV-seropositive.

CDR3 bases: TGTGCCAGCAGCGCCGGGGACTCCTATAATTCACCCCTCCACTTT. Protein sequence: CASSAGDSYNSPLHF. V is TRBV7-3 and J is TRBJ1-6; D remains ambiguous. Germline V gives CDR1 SGHTA, CDR2 FQGTGA. CDR3 length: 15 residues. Trimming cost V 5 bases and J 0 bases, with 8 bases left between them. Together with reference TRBV7-3 and TRBJ1-6, the CDR3 gives the full variable domain: GAGVSQTPSNKVTEKGKYVELRCDPISGHTALYWYRQSLGQGPEFLIYFQGTGAADDSGLPNDRFFAVRPEGSVSTLKIQRTERGDSAVYLCASSAGDSYNSPLHFGNGTRLTVT.